These 23 T cell receptor beta chains share one sample of origin, sequenced in a study of blood T cell repertoires in COVID-19. Sequencing was performed with immunoSEQ multiplex PCR; in TCRdb, only in-frame clones are kept and a portion is missing. Among just over 250,000 clones, around 87% were seen once, and the ten largest hold 2.3%. The source material was peripheral blood. The receptors shown here come from a woman aged 50 to 65 with acute or convalescent COVID-19.

The V call is TRBV6-5, the J call TRBJ2-7, with 8 bases that match TRBD1. The CDR3 has 13 amino acids. Germline CDR1 is MNHEY and CDR2 is SVGAGI. J lost 3 bases, V lost 6 bases, and 4 bases had no gene match. The CDR3 sequence: CASRRDRIYEQYF. The CDR3 DNA reads as TGTGCCAGCAGGAGGGACAGGATCTACGAGCAGTACTTC.

The V gene is TRBV4-1, the J gene TRBJ1-6, with 7 bases lining up with TRBD1. CDR3 length equals 16 residues. J lost 14 bases, V lost 0 bases, and 13 bases had no gene match. CDR1 and CDR2 (germline): MGHRA, YSYEKL. The CDR3 region is CASSQDTGASYRALHF. CDR3 nucleotide sequence: TGCGCCAGCAGCCAAGATACAGGGGCCAGCTATCGGGCCCTCCACTTT.

The chain joins TRBV10-3 to TRBJ2-7; 7 nucleotides match TRBD1. Germline V lookup: CDR1 ENHRY, CDR2 SYGVKD. The CDR3 is 13 residues long. With V trimmed by 5 bases and J by 0 bases, 1 base remained unmatched. CDR3 in amino acids: CAISRDSSYEQYF. CDR3 DNA: TGTGCCATCAGTAGGGACAGCTCCTACGAGCAGTACTTC.

The chain carries TRBV6-5 and TRBJ2-4; tentatively, D is TRBD1 (5 bases). CDR3 length: 16 amino acids. CDR1 and CDR2 (germline): MNHEY, SVGAGI. Trimming cost V 1 base and J 1 base, with 11 bases left between them. Here the CDR3 DNA reads TGTGCCAGCAGTTACTTTAGTCAGGGTGCCAAAAACATTCAGTACTTC. Its protein product is CASSYFSQGAKNIQYF.

V usage is TRBV10-3 and J usage is TRBJ2-7; 8 bases are a match to TRBD2. Germline values: CDR1 ENHRY, CDR2 SYGVKD. The CDR3 is 15 amino acids. V shed 7 bases, J shed 6 bases, and the junction held 14 bases outside the gene matches. CDR3 loop: CAITERGTIACEQYF. DNA of the CDR3: TGTGCCATCACAGAGCGGGGGACAATTGCGTGCGAGCAGTACTTC.

The gene calls are TRBV10-3 and TRBJ2-5; TRBD1 agrees at 11 bases. The CDR3 runs 12 residues. Germline loops: CDR1 ENHRY, CDR2 SYGVKD. The J segment lost 5 bases and the V segment lost 9 bases, leaving 2 bases of the junction unmatched. The CDR3 loop reads CAIRTGGETQYF. CDR3 coding DNA: TGTGCCATTCGGACAGGGGGCGAGACCCAGTACTTC.

A word on this clone: Other DNA sequences in the sample encode the same CDR3. The V and J genes are TRBV27 and TRBJ1-6; no definite D call. This CDR3 contains 12 residues. In germline, CDR1 is MNHEY, CDR2 SMNVEV (reference sequence). V shed 3 bases and J shed 8 bases, with 5 bases lying between them. The CDR3 region has the DNA TGTGCCAGCAGTTTGAGGGATTCACCCCTCCACTTT. Protein product: CASSLRDSPLHF.

The chain uses TRBV28 and TRBJ1-2; D is unresolved. Trimming shortened V by 9 bases and J by 4 bases, and 12 bases separated the two germline ends. CDR1 is MDHEN, CDR2 SYDVKM, per germline. The CDR3 sequence is 12 residues long. CDR3 amino acids: CASRVPPYGYTF. In DNA form, the CDR3 reads TGTGCCAGTCGGGTACCCCCCTATGGCTACACCTTC.

The chain has TRBV7-2 and TRBJ2-5, with 13 bases fitting TRBD2. This CDR3 region has 16 residues. Germline V gene lookup returns CDR1 SGHTA and CDR2 FQGNSA. The trim removed 5 bases at V and 5 bases at J, leaving 8 bases unmatched. In DNA, the CDR3 is TGTGCCAGCAGCACGAGACTAGCGGGAGGACACGAGACCCAGTACTTC. Amino acid sequence: CASSTRLAGGHETQYF.

This clone occurred once. V usage is TRBV18 and J usage is TRBJ2-7, with unresolved D. Trimming pared 3 bases from V and 3 bases from J, leaving 12 bases between. CDR1 KGHSH and CDR2 LQKENI come from the germline V gene. The CDR3 is made up of 14 amino acids. The CDR3 is CASSPNSGDYEQYF. The CDR3 region has the DNA TGTGCCAGCTCACCCAACTCCGGAGACTACGAGCAGTACTTC.

The chain joins TRBV7-3 to TRBJ1-3; tentatively, D is TRBD1 (6 bases). Germline-derived CDR1 and CDR2 are SGHTA and FQGTGA. CDR3 length equals 15 residues. The V end was cut by 1 base, the J end by 4 bases, with 11 bases between. The CDR3 reads CASSLKATGGNTIYF. DNA of the CDR3: TGTGCCAGCAGCTTAAAGGCCACAGGGGGAAACACCATATATTTT.

V usage is TRBV5-1 and J usage is TRBJ2-7; the match to TRBD2 covers 11 bases. Germline-derived CDR1 and CDR2 are SGHRS and YFSETQ. This CDR3 is built from 16 residues. With V trimmed by 3 bases and J by 2 bases, 7 bases remained unmatched. The CDR3 coding sequence is TGCGCCAGCAGCTCCACGGGACTAGCGGACGCCTACGAGCAGTACTTC. This gives the protein CASSSTGLADAYEQYF.

The V gene is TRBV6-1, the J gene TRBJ1-2, with TRBD1 identical over 7 bases. This CDR3 spans 15 amino acids. V shed 6 bases, J shed 2 bases, and the junction held 9 bases outside the gene matches. CDR1 MNHNS and CDR2 SASEGT come from the germline V gene. The CDR3 loop reads CASSTNRQGNYGYTF. In DNA form, the CDR3 reads TGTGCCAGCAGCACCAATCGACAGGGCAACTATGGCTACACCTTC.

The chain has TRBV5-5 and TRBJ2-3, with 9 positions matching TRBD1. J gave up 4 bases and V 5 bases, and 8 bases lay outside the gene matches. The CDR3 is 15 residues long. CDR1 and CDR2 (germline): SGHKS, YYEKEE (reference sequence). The CDR3 DNA is TGTGCCAGCAGTTATAGGACAGGGGCGGCAGATACGCAGTATTTT. It is translated as CASSYRTGAADTQYF.

This rearrangement joins TRBV18 to TRBJ2-1, with 13 bases lining up with TRBD2. Trimming took 5 bases from V and 5 from J; bases not matched to a gene: 6. Germline V gives CDR1 KGHSH, CDR2 LQKENI. The CDR3 loop spans 16 amino acids. The CDR3 sequence is CASSTGGLAGDNEQFF. The CDR3 DNA follows: TGTGCCAGCTCAACAGGAGGACTAGCGGGGGACAATGAGCAGTTCTTC.

This chain connects TRBV20-1 to TRBJ2-2; maybe TRBD2 (5 bases). CDR3 length: 13 residues. Looked up from germline, CDR1 is DFQATT and CDR2 is SNEGSKA (reference sequence). The ends were cut back, 3 bases at V and 7 bases at J, with 12 bases in the middle. The DNA of the CDR3 is TGCAGTGCTAGTTCCGGGGAACACGGGGAGCTGTTTTTT. Translating it yields CSASSGEHGELFF.

The V gene is TRBV28, the J gene TRBJ1-2; TRBD1 might be the D (6 bases). Germline CDR1 MDHEN, CDR2 SYDVKM. This CDR3 region has 13 residues. Trimming took 6 bases from V and 4 from J, leaving 12 bases between them. The CDR3 sequence: CASRNRDIYGYTF. CDR3 DNA sequence: TGTGCCAGCAGGAACCGGGACATCTATGGCTACACCTTC.

The chain employs TRBV5-1 and TRBJ2-3, with 10 bases fitting TRBD1. The germline V gene encodes CDR1 SGHRS and CDR2 YFSETQ. V dropped 3 bases and J dropped 2; count of bases not matched to a gene: 9. This CDR3 contains 17 residues. The CDR3 loop reads CASSSPLGTGATDTQYF. The DNA for the CDR3 is TGCGCCAGCAGCTCTCCCCTGGGGACAGGGGCCACAGATACGCAGTATTTT. The variable domain in full, with the rest retrieved from reference TRBV5-1 and TRBJ2-3, is KAGVTQTPRYLIKTRGQQVTLSCSPISGHRSVSWYQQTPGQGLQFLFEYFSETQRNKGNFPGRFSGRQFSNSRSEMNVSTLELGDSALYLCASSSPLGTGATDTQYFGPGTRLTVL.

V and J are TRBV11-3 and TRBJ1-1; no definite D call. V was pared by 1 base and J by 3 bases, with 6 bases between. This CDR3 has 13 residues. Germline loops: CDR1 SGHNT, CDR2 YENEEA. This CDR3 reads CASSLAPHTEAFF. CDR3 DNA sequence: TGTGCCAGCAGCTTAGCCCCTCACACTGAAGCTTTCTTT.

This chain connects TRBV7-9 to TRBJ2-4, with a possible D match to TRBD2 (6 bases). Germline V gene data show CDR1 as SEHNR and CDR2 as FQNEAQ (reference sequence). The CDR3 spans 16 residues. Trimming took 0 bases from V and 0 from J, leaving 9 bases between them. This CDR3 reads CASSLAMGLAKNIQYF. The CDR3 nucleotides read TGTGCCAGCAGCTTAGCGATGGGACTAGCCAAAAACATTCAGTACTTC.

The chain is built from TRBV28 and TRBJ1-2; TRBD1 agrees at 11 bases. The CDR3 totals 14 residues. Trimming at V came to 2 bases and at J to 7 bases, leaving 3 bases not matched to a gene. The germline V gene has CDR1 MDHEN and CDR2 SYDVKM. CDR3 sequence reads: CASSLGQGAGGYTF. CDR3 coding DNA: TGTGCCAGCAGTTTAGGACAGGGGGCAGGTGGCTACACCTTC.

The chain uses TRBV3-1 (or the pseudogene TRBV3-2) and TRBJ2-3; TRBD2 might be the D (6 bases). Germline values: CDR1 LGHDT, CDR2 YNNKEL (reference sequence). V was cut by 8 bases and J by 2 bases, with 14 bases left in between. The CDR3 sequence is 14 residues long. Written as DNA, the CDR3 is TGTGCCAGCTCTAGGTCTAGCGACACAGATACGCAGTATTTT. It codes for CASSRSSDTDTQYF.

This clone was seen just once. The chain uses TRBV2 and TRBJ1-6, with 9 bases that match TRBD1. Germline CDR1 reads SNHLY; CDR2 reads FYNNEI. This CDR3 comprises 13 residues. After removal of 8 bases from V and 8 bases from J, the junction contained 4 bases not matched to a gene. The CDR3 protein is CASSGTGYSPLHF. In nucleotides, the CDR3 is TGTGCCAGCTCCGGGACAGGGTATTCACCCCTCCACTTT.